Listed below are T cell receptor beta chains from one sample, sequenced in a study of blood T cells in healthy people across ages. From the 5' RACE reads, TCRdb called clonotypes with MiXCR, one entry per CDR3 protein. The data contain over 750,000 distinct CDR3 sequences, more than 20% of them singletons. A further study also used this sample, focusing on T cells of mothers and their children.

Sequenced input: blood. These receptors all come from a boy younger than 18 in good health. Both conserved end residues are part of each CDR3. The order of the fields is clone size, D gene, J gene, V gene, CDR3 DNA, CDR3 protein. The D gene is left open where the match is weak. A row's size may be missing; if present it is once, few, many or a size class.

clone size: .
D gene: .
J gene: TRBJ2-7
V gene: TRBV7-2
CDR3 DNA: TGTGCCAGCAGCGCTTTAGGGGGATACGAGCAGTACTTC
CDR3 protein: CASSALGGYEQYF

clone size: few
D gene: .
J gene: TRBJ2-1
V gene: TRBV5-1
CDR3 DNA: TGCGCCAGCAGCACCTACAACAGGGACGGGGCGGATGAGCAGTTCTTC
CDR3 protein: CASSTYNRDGADEQFF

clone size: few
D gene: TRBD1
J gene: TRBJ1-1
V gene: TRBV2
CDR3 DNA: TGTGCCAGTCCACAGGGGGACCCTGAAGCTTTCTTT
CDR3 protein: CASPQGDPEAFF

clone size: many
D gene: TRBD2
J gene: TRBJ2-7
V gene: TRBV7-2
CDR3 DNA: TGTGCCAGCAGCACGACTAGCGGGGTCTCCCGTGAGTACTTC
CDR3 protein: CASSTTSGVSREYF

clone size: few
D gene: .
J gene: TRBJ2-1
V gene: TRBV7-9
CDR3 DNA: TGTGCCAGCAGCTCAAATCCTTCGACTAGTAGCTCCCATGAGCAGTTCTTC
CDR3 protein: CASSSNPSTSSSHEQFF

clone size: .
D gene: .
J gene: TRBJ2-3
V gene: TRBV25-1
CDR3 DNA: TGTGCCAGCAGTGCCACCAGAGACTCCTATTGGGGGGATACGCAGTATTTT
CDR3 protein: CASSATRDSYWGDTQYF

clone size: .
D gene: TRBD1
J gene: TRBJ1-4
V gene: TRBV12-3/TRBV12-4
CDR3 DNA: TGTGCCAGCAGTCCAGGGACAGGGTTGGATGGTGAAAAACTGTTTTTT
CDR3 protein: CASSPGTGLDGEKLFF

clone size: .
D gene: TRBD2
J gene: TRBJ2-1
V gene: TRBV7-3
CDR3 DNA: TGTGCCAGCAGCTTACTCGGGGGGGCGTACAATGAGCAGTTCTTC
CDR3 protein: CASSLLGGAYNEQFF

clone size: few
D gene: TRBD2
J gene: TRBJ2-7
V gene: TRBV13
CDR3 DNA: TGTGCCAGCAGATTTGGACTAGAAGGGCACGAGCAGTACTTC
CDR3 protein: CASRFGLEGHEQYF

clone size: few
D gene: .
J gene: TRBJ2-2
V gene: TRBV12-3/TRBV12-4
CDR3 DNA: TGTGCCTACAGTTTTATTCAGGGCAGTAGCGCCGGGGAGCTGTTTTTT
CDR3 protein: CAYSFIQGSSAGELFF

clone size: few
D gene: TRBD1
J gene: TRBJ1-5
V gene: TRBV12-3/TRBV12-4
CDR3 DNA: TGTGCCAGCAGTTTAGGGGTCAGGGGGGTACAGCCCCAGCATTTT
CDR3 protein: CASSLGVRGVQPQHF